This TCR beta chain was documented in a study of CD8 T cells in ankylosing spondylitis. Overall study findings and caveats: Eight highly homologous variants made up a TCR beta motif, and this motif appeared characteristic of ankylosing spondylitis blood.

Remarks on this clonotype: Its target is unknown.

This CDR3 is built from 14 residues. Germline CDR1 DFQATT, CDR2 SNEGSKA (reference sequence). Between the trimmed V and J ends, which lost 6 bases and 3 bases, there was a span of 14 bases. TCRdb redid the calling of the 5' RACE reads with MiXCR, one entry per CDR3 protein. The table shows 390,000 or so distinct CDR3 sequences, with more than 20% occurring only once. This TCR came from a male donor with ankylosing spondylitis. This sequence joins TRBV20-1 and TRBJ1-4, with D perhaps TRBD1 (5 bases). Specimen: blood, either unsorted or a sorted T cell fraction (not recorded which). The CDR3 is CSAPLAGSNEKLFF. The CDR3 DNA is TGCAGTGCCCCGCTGGCAGGGTCTAATGAAAAACTGTTTTTT.